The clone carrying this T cell receptor beta chain was observed many times. Its antigen is not known. The data derive from a study of T cells after yellow fever vaccination. General study findings and limits: Reappearing after the booster were most of the clones from primary vaccination (approximately 96% CD4, around 90% CD8).

The CDR3 totals 16 residues. V was clipped by 11 bases and J by 2 bases; unmatched bases: 17. In germline, CDR1 is ENHRY, CDR2 SYGVKD. One entry per CDR3 protein, called by TCRdb with MiXCR from the 5' RACE reads. The sample carries a few hundred thousand distinct CDR3 sequences, 6.9% recorded once. The TCR comes from a man aged 25 to 40 who received the YFV17D yellow fever vaccine. V usage is TRBV10-3 and J usage is TRBJ1-1; 7 bases are shared with TRBD1. The sample was CD4+ T cells sorted from PBMCs, taken 15 days after the yellow fever booster vaccination. In DNA, the CDR3 is TGTGCCGCCAGGGGGACGGGGGCTGGGGTTAACACTGAAGCTTTCTTT. Its translation: CAARGTGAGVNTEAFF.